The source of this TCR beta chain is a study of cytomegalovirus exposure and HLA in healthy donors. Turning to the study itself: Around 79 million unique TCRs, all from HLA-typed donors, were included in an early release of the data.

Study-wide results and caveats: Most CMV-associated TCR beta chains were later found to appear HLA-restricted.

Germline CDR1 MNHEY, CDR2 SMNVEV (reference sequence). V was shortened by 3 bases and J by 4 bases, with 7 bases between the two germline ends. The CDR3 consists of 13 residues. This clone was seen a handful of times. Its antigen is still unknown. The PCR was carried out with 60 Vbeta primers and 13 Jbeta primers. Sequencing was performed with immunoSEQ multiplex PCR; in TCRdb, only in-frame clones are kept and a portion is missing. Found here are 55,000 to 80,000 clones, around three quarters of them singletons; the top ten hold about 7.8%. Material: PBMCs. The V call is TRBV27, the J call TRBJ2-1; D is unclear. This TCR was recovered from a man in his 60s in good health and CMV-seropositive. The CDR3 reads CASSLSQYNEQFF. The CDR3 region has the DNA TGTGCCAGCAGTTTGTCTCAGTACAATGAGCAGTTCTTC.